This T cell receptor beta chain was found in a study of cytomegalovirus exposure and HLA in healthy donors. These donors were members of the roughly 120-subject validation cohort, a group separate from the approximately 620-subject first cohort. V was shortened by 3 bases and J by 1 base, with 7 bases between the two germline ends. CDR1 is SNHLY and CDR2 is FYNNEI in the germline V gene. The CDR3 covers 13 residues. Sequencing used immunoSEQ multiplex PCR; TCRdb keeps in-frame clones, though not all of them. The sample holds some 75,000 clones, approximately 96% seen once. Details on this clone: The antigen is unknown.

Study-level points and caveats: For cytomegalovirus status, the classifier reportedly gave diagnoses with high specificity and sensitivity. There were around 160 TCR beta chains listed as cytomegalovirus-associated.

The sequence came from a woman under 30 in good health and CMV-seronegative. The chain combines TRBV2 with TRBJ2-7; D is undetermined. The sequenced sample was PBMCs. In nucleotides, the CDR3 is TGTGCCAGCAGTGAGTCTCCTTCCTACGAGCAGTACTTC. It is translated as CASSESPSYEQYF.